This T cell receptor (beta chain) was profiled in a study of identical twins. Study-wide points: Modeled out-of-frame TCR alpha sharing in monozygotic twins fell below observed levels. With abundant cord blood beta clonotypes, insertions were fewer; memory repertoires showed no such pattern.

TCRdb fed the 5' RACE reads into MiXCR, producing one record per CDR3 protein. The repertoire consists of about 790,000 distinct CDR3 sequences, with 18% occurring once and the leading ten covering roughly 13%. The count of this clonotype is one. Its antigen remains unidentified. V lost 2 bases to trimming and J lost 10 bases, with 10 bases between them. The germline V gene has CDR1 SGHKS and CDR2 YYEKEE (reference sequence). CDR3 size: 12 residues. These data also formed part of another study, on T cells expressing NK-cell markers. This second study notes: According to the study, TCR beta repertoires originated from sorted CD3+CD56+NKG2C+, CD3+CD56+NKG2C- and CD3+CD56-NKG2C+ T cells.

The sequenced sample was PBMCs. This TCR derives from a woman aged 18-29 years in good health. This sequence joins TRBV5-5 and TRBJ2-1; tentative D call: TRBD1 (5 bases). The CDR3 loop is CASSLNRPEQFF. CDR3 nucleotides: TGTGCCAGCAGCTTAAACAGGCCCGAGCAGTTCTTC.